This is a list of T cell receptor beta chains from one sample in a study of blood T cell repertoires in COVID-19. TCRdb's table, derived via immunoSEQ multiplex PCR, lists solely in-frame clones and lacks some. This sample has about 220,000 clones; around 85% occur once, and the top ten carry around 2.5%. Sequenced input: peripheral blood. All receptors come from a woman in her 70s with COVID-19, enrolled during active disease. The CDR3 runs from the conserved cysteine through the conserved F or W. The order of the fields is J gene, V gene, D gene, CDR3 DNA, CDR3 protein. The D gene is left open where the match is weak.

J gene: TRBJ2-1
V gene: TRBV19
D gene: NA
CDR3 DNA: TGTGCCAGTAGTATAGGCCCGGGGAGCTCCTACAATGAGCAGTTCTTC
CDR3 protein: CASSIGPGSSYNEQFF

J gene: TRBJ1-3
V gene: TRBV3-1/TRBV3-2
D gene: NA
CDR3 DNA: TGTGCCAGCAGCCAATACAGGGTGAATGGAAACACCATATATTTT
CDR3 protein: CASSQYRVNGNTIYF

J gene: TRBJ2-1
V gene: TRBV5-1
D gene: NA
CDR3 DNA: TGCGCCAGCAGCTTCGGGATCCGCTACAATGAGCAGTTCTTC
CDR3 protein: CASSFGIRYNEQFF

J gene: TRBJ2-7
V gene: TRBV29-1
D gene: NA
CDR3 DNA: TGCAGCGTTGTAGTTGGGGGGTACGAGCAGTACTTC
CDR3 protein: CSVVVGGYEQYF

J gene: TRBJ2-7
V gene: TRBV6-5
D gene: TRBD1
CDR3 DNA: TGTGCCAGCAGTTACTCGGGACAGGGCCCCTACGAGCAGTACTTC
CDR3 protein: CASSYSGQGPYEQYF

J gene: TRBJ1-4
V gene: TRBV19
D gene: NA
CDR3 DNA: TGTGCCAGTACTCGGACAGAAGGTGAAAAACTGTTTTTT
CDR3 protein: CASTRTEGEKLFF

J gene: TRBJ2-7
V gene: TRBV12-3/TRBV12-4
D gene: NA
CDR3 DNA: TGTGCCAGCAGTTTAGACTCCCCTAGCGAGCAGTACTTC
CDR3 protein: CASSLDSPSEQYF

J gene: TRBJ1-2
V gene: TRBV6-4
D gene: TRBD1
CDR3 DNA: TGTGCCAGCAGTGACTCCGACAGGGGGAGTAACTATGGCTACACCTTC
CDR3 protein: CASSDSDRGSNYGYTF

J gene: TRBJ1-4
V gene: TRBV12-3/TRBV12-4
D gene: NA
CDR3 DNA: TGTGCCAGCAGGGGGCGACAGGATGGCAAACTGTTTTTT
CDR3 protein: CASRGRQDGKLFF

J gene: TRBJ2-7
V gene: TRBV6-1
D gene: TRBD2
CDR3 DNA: TGTGCCAGCAGTGAAGCGCTGGCGGGAGCTTCCTACGAGCAGTACTTC
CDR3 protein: CASSEALAGASYEQYF